This paragraph reports one TCR beta chain. Amplification of TCR beta CDR3 regions was performed using RNA transcripts as template. With the HTBI primer set, the TCR CDR3 went through a first round of RT-PCR. TCRdb reprocessed the multiplex PCR reads with MiXCR, giving one entry per CDR3 protein. The sample contains about 530,000 distinct CDR3 sequences, approximately 17% of which appear only once. The CDR3 is 15 amino acids. CDR1 and CDR2 from the germline V gene are MNHNS and SASEGT. V shed 8 bases and J shed 6 bases, with 19 bases lying between them. The sample originates from a study of T cells in Graves' hyperthyroidism and ophthalmopathy.

The sequenced material came from blood. The rearrangement joins TRBV6-1 to TRBJ1-4; D is unclear. The receptor was isolated from a woman between 18 and 29 years old with Graves' ophthalmopathy. The CDR3 spells CASLPFGIDHEKLFF. The CDR3 nucleotides read TGTGCCAGCCTCCCTTTCGGTATAGACCATGAAAAACTGTTTTTT.